These 19 T cell receptor beta chains came from one sample sequenced in a study of CD8 T cells in ankylosing spondylitis. Findings of the study overall: For ankylosing spondylitis blood, a TCR beta motif of under ten highly homologous variants appeared characteristic.

TCRdb passed the 5' RACE reads through MiXCR, listing each CDR3 protein once. The sample consists of a few hundred thousand distinct CDR3 sequences, roughly 13% of them appearing once. Their specific antigens are unknown. The sequenced sample was blood, either unsorted or a sorted T cell fraction (not recorded which). The receptors shown here come from a male donor with ankylosing spondylitis.

This clonotype occurred a few times. The rearrangement links TRBV7-9 to TRBJ2-7, with TRBD2 matching 13 bases. The germline CDR1 and CDR2 sequences are SEHNR and FQNEAQ (reference sequence). The CDR3 runs to 17 residues. J lost 0 bases, V lost 8 bases, and 10 bases had no gene match. Written as DNA, the CDR3 is TGTGCCAGCGAAGACGGGACTAGCGGGACAGGCTCCTACGAGCAGTACTTC. It encodes CASEDGTSGTGSYEQYF.

The chain joins TRBV29-1 to TRBJ1-5; 10 nucleotides line up with TRBD1. The CDR3 is 13 residues long. J was trimmed by 5 bases and V by 7 bases; bases with no gene match: 5. Per the germline V gene, CDR1 is SQVTM and CDR2 is ANQGSEA. Here the CDR3 DNA reads TGCAGCGCTGTGGACAGGGGGGATCAGCCCCAGCATTTT. Translating it yields CSAVDRGDQPQHF.

The V and J genes are TRBV15 and TRBJ1-1, with unresolved D. CDR3 length equals 14 residues. Germline loops: CDR1 LNHNV, CDR2 YYDKDF (reference sequence). V was clipped by 3 bases and J by 3 bases, with 11 bases between them. DNA for the CDR3: TGTGCCACCAGCAGCGACGATGGGCACACTGAAGCTTTCTTT. It specifies CATSSDDGHTEAFF.

This clonotype was counted at least ten times. CDR3 loop: CSGLGGLRGTDTQYF. The CDR3 nucleotides are TGCAGCGGATTGGGGGGGCTAAGGGGCACAGATACGCAGTATTTT. The gene calls are TRBV29-1 and TRBJ2-3; maybe TRBD2 (7 bases). The CDR3 is 15 residues long. In germline, CDR1 is SQVTM, CDR2 ANQGSEA. V lost 7 bases and J lost 1, with 18 bases in between.

Only a few counts were recorded for this clonotype. This chain joins TRBV20-1 and TRBJ1-2; D gene uncertain. The ends were cut back, 0 bases at V and 3 bases at J, with 8 bases in the middle. The germline V gene has CDR1 DFQATT and CDR2 SNEGSKA (reference sequence). This CDR3 is 13 amino acids long. This chain's CDR3 is CSARDLGYYGYTF. CDR3 nucleotide sequence: TGCAGTGCTAGAGATCTGGGCTACTATGGCTACACCTTC.

The chain links TRBV12-3 or TRBV12-4 to TRBJ2-3, with D perhaps matching TRBD1 or TRBD2 (5 bases each). This CDR3 has 15 amino acids. Trimming took 8 bases from V and 2 from J, leaving 17 bases between them. CDR3 protein: CASQRGPRNTDTQYF. The CDR3, as DNA: TGTGCCAGCCAGAGGGGCCCGAGAAACACAGATACGCAGTATTTT.

In its sample, this clonotype was seen a few times. This chain uses TRBV3-1 with TRBJ2-1, with D perhaps matching TRBD1 (5 bases). Germline V gene lookup returns CDR1 LGHDT and CDR2 YNNKEL (reference sequence). Trimming shortened V by 7 bases and J by 10 bases, and 11 bases separated the two germline ends. This CDR3 has 11 amino acids. CDR3 nucleotides: TGTGCCAGCACCCAGGGCGGCGAGCAGTTCTTC. It is translated as CASTQGGEQFF.

This clonotype has only a few counts. The chain is built from TRBV24-1 and TRBJ1-1, with 9 bases lining up with TRBD1. CDR3 length equals 16 residues. CDR1 and CDR2 from the germline V gene are KGHDR and SFDVKD. With 1 base clipped from V and 4 bases from J, the junction kept 6 bases outside the gene matches. The CDR3 DNA sequence: TGTGCCACCAGTGATTTTAGCACAGGGGGCCCCACTGAAGCTTTCTTT. As protein: CATSDFSTGGPTEAFF.

This clonotype was recorded a few times. DNA of the CDR3: TGTGCCAGCAGTCCCCGACTAGATGGAGGCTATGGCTACACCTTC. Protein product: CASSPRLDGGYGYTF. This rearrangement joins TRBV27 to TRBJ1-2; no clear D. The CDR3 is 15 amino acids. The germline V gene has CDR1 MNHEY and CDR2 SMNVEV (reference sequence). Trimming took off 5 bases at V and 4 bases at J, with 17 bases between the two ends.

This clonotype has more than one count but fewer than ten. V is TRBV7-9 and J is TRBJ1-1; D perhaps matches TRBD1 (5 bases). The CDR3 covers 14 residues. The germline CDR1 and CDR2 sequences are SEHNR and FQNEAQ (reference sequence). The V and J ends lost 3 bases and 7 bases respectively, with 15 bases between them. CDR3 bases: TGTGCCAGCAGCTTTCTTCCGCCCAGGGATGAAGCTTTCTTT. Translating it yields CASSFLPPRDEAFF.

This clonotype was seen a few times. The V and J genes are TRBV2 and TRBJ2-3; D possibly corresponds to TRBD1 (6 bases). CDR1 and CDR2 from the germline V gene are SNHLY and FYNNEI. Trimming removed 2 bases from V and 7 bases from J, with 13 bases in between. The length of the CDR3 is 14 residues. DNA for the CDR3: TGTGCCAGCAGTGAAAACCAGGGACATTATACGCAGTATTTT. It is translated as CASSENQGHYTQYF.

This clonotype was recorded a few times. The genes are TRBV20-1 and TRBJ2-4; D ambiguous. Between the trimmed V and J ends, which lost 5 bases and 1 base, there was a span of 6 bases. Germline values: CDR1 DFQATT, CDR2 SNEGSKA (reference sequence). CDR3 size: 12 residues. The CDR3, as DNA: TGCAGTGCTCCAGAGGCCAAAAACATTCAGTACTTC. Translation: CSAPEAKNIQYF.

The rearrangement joins TRBV7-9 to TRBJ2-2, with unresolved D. Germline CDR1 and CDR2: SEHNR and FQNEAQ (reference sequence). V was pared by 4 bases and J by 8 bases, with 17 bases between. There are 15 residues in the CDR3. CDR3 nucleotides: TGTGCCAGCAGCTCCCCCAAGAACAGAGTGGGGGAGCTGTTTTTT. Protein product: CASSSPKNRVGELFF.

The chain employs TRBV20-1 and TRBJ2-7; D perhaps matches TRBD1 (6 bases). This CDR3 region has 13 residues. Germline V lookup: CDR1 DFQATT, CDR2 SNEGSKA (reference sequence). V lost 1 base to trimming and J lost 5 bases, with 12 bases between them. The CDR3 coding sequence is TGCAGTGCTAGAGTCACAGGGTTCAACGAGCAGTACTTC. This translates into CSARVTGFNEQYF.

This clonotype has a handful of counts. The rearrangement uses TRBV20-1 and TRBJ2-1, with 7 nucleotides matching TRBD2. In germline, CDR1 is DFQATT, CDR2 SNEGSKA (reference sequence). J lost 7 bases, V lost 0 bases, and 9 bases had no gene match. The CDR3 has 15 residues. In nucleotides, the CDR3 is TGCAGTGCTAGAGACCCTCGGGCGGGAGTTAATGAGCAGTTCTTC. Its protein product is CSARDPRAGVNEQFF.

This clonotype was counted a few times. The genes are TRBV18 and TRBJ2-1, with D unclear. Germline V gene lookup returns CDR1 KGHSH and CDR2 LQKENI. The CDR3 is made up of 13 amino acids. Trimming cost V 1 base and J 5 bases, with 6 bases left between them. The CDR3 loop is CASSPLRDNEQFF. As DNA, the CDR3 is TGTGCCAGCTCACCACTTCGGGACAATGAGCAGTTCTTC.

This clonotype came up many times. This sequence joins TRBV12-3 or TRBV12-4 and TRBJ2-5; D unresolved. This CDR3 is built from 15 residues. With 3 bases removed from V and 5 bases from J, the gap between germline ends came to 16 bases. This CDR3 reads CASSLASGVGETQYF. The CDR3 DNA sequence: TGTGCCAGCAGTTTGGCGAGTGGTGTCGGGGAGACCCAGTACTTC.

The V call is TRBV24-1, the J call TRBJ2-1; D is possibly TRBD2 (5 bases). CDR3 length: 12 amino acids. V lost 5 bases, J lost 8 bases, and 9 bases lay in between. The germline CDR1 and CDR2 sequences are KGHDR and SFDVKD. CDR3 coding DNA: TGTGCCACCAGTGTTGCGGGCCATGAGCAGTTCTTC. Translated, it gives CATSVAGHEQFF.

V gene TRBV7-8 combines with J gene TRBJ2-4; D perhaps matches TRBD1 (6 bases). CDR1 is SGHVS and CDR2 is FQNEAQ in the germline V gene. Trimming pared 5 bases from V and 0 bases from J, leaving 14 bases between. The CDR3 has 16 residues. The CDR3 DNA sequence: TGTGCCAGCAGCGTCTACAGGGTGGCAGCCAAAAACATTCAGTACTTC. Protein product: CASSVYRVAAKNIQYF.